What follows are 4 T cell receptor beta chains derived from one specimen sequenced in a study of blood T cells in healthy people across ages. Through a sample-barcoded 5' primer and a J-beta primer mix, a second PCR was run for 7 to 11 cycles. TCRdb analysed the 5' RACE reads with MiXCR anew, one entry per CDR3 protein. There are about 970,000 distinct CDR3 sequences in the sample; just over 50% occur only once, and about a fifth lies in the top ten. The sample comprised blood. These receptors were taken from an older woman in good health.

As to this clonotype: A read error may be the cause here, since a much bigger clone is one base away. The V and J genes are TRBV7-2 and TRBJ2-5, with D possibly matching TRBD2 (7 bases). The germline V gene encodes CDR1 SGHTA and CDR2 FQGNSA. V dropped 4 bases and J dropped 11 bases, with 23 bases sitting between them. The CDR3 totals 15 residues. The CDR3 DNA reads TGTGCCAGCAGCTCGGGATTAAGGGGGGGAAATGAGCAGTACTTC. It is translated as CASSSGLRGGNEQYF. Filled out from reference TRBV7-2 and TRBJ2-5, the complete variable domain reads GAGVSQSPSNKVTEKGKDVELRCDPISGHTALYWYRQSLGQGLEFLIYFQGNSAPDKSGLPSDRFSAERTGGSVSTLTIQRTQQEDSAVYLCASSSGLRGGNEQYFGPGTRLLVL.

This clonotype was counted at least ten times. The chain uses TRBV29-1 and TRBJ2-3; D unclear. V was clipped by 0 bases and J by 6 bases, with 7 bases between them. The CDR3 has 12 residues. The germline V gene has CDR1 SQVTM and CDR2 ANQGSEA. Here the CDR3 reads CSVEDLGDTQYF. The CDR3 DNA reads as TGCAGCGTTGAAGATCTAGGTGATACGCAGTATTTT.

The chain couples TRBV2 to TRBJ1-4, with 10 positions matching TRBD1. Germline CDR1 reads SNHLY; CDR2 reads FYNNEI. Unmatched junction bases numbered 1, after V lost 6 bases and J lost 6 bases. The CDR3 spans 13 residues. This CDR3 reads CASRDRGYEKLFF. In nucleotides, the CDR3 is TGTGCCAGCAGGGACAGGGGGTATGAAAAACTGTTTTTT.

This clonotype was observed a handful of times. The gene calls are TRBV20-1 and TRBJ2-2; TRBD2 matches 10 bases. The germline V gene has CDR1 DFQATT and CDR2 SNEGSKA (reference sequence). V gave up 0 bases and J gave up 10 bases; unmatched junction bases: 11. The CDR3 totals 16 residues. The CDR3 spells CSARDWLAGEVAELFF. DNA for the CDR3: TGCAGTGCTAGAGATTGGCTAGCGGGAGAAGTAGCGGAGCTGTTTTTT.